These 30 T cell receptor beta chains were all obtained from the same sample, sequenced in a study of neoadjuvant anti-PD-1 for oral cavity cancer. Libraries were prepared by immunoSEQ multiplex PCR; TCRdb keeps only in-frame clonotypes and omits some of them. Here the sample spans fewer than 35,000 clones, approximately 90% being singletons. The starting material was PBMCs, obtained before nivolumab (anti-PD-1) treatment. All receptors come from a person aged 40 to 85 with oral cavity squamous cell carcinoma.

Here the CDR3 reads CASSPRQGLQETQYF. CDR3 DNA sequence: TGTGCCAGCAGCCCGAGACAGGGCCTCCAAGAGACCCAGTACTTC. V is TRBV7-2 and J is TRBJ2-5, with TRBD1 matching over 7 bases. There are 15 residues in the CDR3. Germline V CDR1 and CDR2: SGHTA, FQGNSA. V gave up 5 bases and J gave up 1 base; unmatched junction bases: 7. Drawing the rest from reference TRBV7-2 and TRBJ2-5, the complete variable domain is GAGVSQSPSNKVTEKGKDVELRCDPISGHTALYWYRQSLGQGLEFLIYFQGNSAPDKSGLPSDRFSAERTGGSVSTLTIQRTQQEDSAVYLCASSPRQGLQETQYFGPGTRLLVL.

V gene TRBV5-4 combines with J gene TRBJ1-2; no reliable D call. Looked up from germline, CDR1 is SGHNT and CDR2 is YYREEE (reference sequence). The germline V and J ends were trimmed by 5 bases and 4 bases, with 18 bases remaining between them. This CDR3 comprises 15 residues. The CDR3 loop is CASRKGKPPSYGYTF. Written as DNA, the CDR3 is TGTGCCAGCAGGAAGGGCAAGCCACCTAGCTATGGCTACACCTTC.

The rearrangement joins TRBV5-4 to TRBJ2-3; D may be TRBD2 (7 bases). This CDR3 has 16 residues. Germline V gene data show CDR1 as SGHNT and CDR2 as YYREEE (reference sequence). With 4 bases removed from V and 3 bases from J, the gap between germline ends came to 18 bases. For the CDR3, the DNA is TGTGCCAGCAGCGGAGAGGGGGGGCCGGTTACAGATACGCAGTATTTT. This sequence encodes CASSGEGGPVTDTQYF. Supplemented by reference TRBV5-4 and TRBJ2-3, the full variable domain reads ETGVTQSPTHLIKTRGQQVTLRCSSQSGHNTVSWYQQALGQGPQFIFQYYREEENGRGNFPPRFSGLQFPNYSSELNVNALELDDSALYLCASSGEGGPVTDTQYFGPGTRLTVL.

The chain uses TRBV2 and TRBJ1-2, with 7 nucleotides matching TRBD1. The ends lost 6 bases at V and 6 bases at J; junction bases unmatched: 7. Germline V lookup: CDR1 SNHLY, CDR2 FYNNEI. CDR3 length: 13 residues. Here the CDR3 DNA reads TGTGCCAGCAGACGGGACAGCGGCAATGGCTACACCTTC. Translating it yields CASRRDSGNGYTF. Together with reference TRBV2 and TRBJ1-2, the CDR3 gives the full variable domain: EPEVTQTPSHQVTQMGQEVILRCVPISNHLYFYWYRQILGQKVEFLVSFYNNEISEKSEIFDDQFSVERPDGSNFTLKIRSTKLEDSAMYFCASRRDSGNGYTFGSGTRLTVV.

This clone has only one observation. V gene TRBV7-9 combines with J gene TRBJ1-1, with D possibly TRBD1 on 5 matching bases. Germline CDR1 is SEHNR and CDR2 is FQNEAQ (reference sequence). V gave up 4 bases and J gave up 3 bases, with 12 bases separating them. The CDR3 runs to 14 residues. The CDR3 reads CASSSRAWDTEAFF. Here the CDR3 DNA reads TGTGCCAGCAGCTCCAGGGCTTGGGACACTGAAGCTTTCTTT.

This clone was detected once. This chain uses TRBV7-2 with TRBJ1-2; D is uncertain. The germline gives CDR1 SGHTA, CDR2 FQGNSA. V was cut by 5 bases and J by 5 bases, with 12 bases left in between. There are 13 residues in the CDR3. CDR3 coding DNA: TGTGCCAGCAGCCTACAAGCTAGGTATGGCTACACCTTC. This gives the protein CASSLQARYGYTF.

This clone was picked up one time. The V and J genes are TRBV2 and TRBJ1-2; D unclear. This CDR3 spans 12 amino acids. Germline V CDR1 and CDR2: SNHLY, FYNNEI. V lost 3 bases to trimming and J lost 4 bases, with 6 bases between them. The CDR3: CASSDLGYGYTF. CDR3 DNA: TGTGCCAGCAGTGACTTGGGCTATGGCTACACCTTC.

This clone was detected once. The genes are TRBV14 and TRBJ2-5, with a possible D match to TRBD2 (6 bases). The CDR3 runs to 16 residues. Trimming cost V 0 bases and J 2 bases, with 13 bases left between them. Per germline, CDR1 SGHDN and CDR2 FVKESK. The CDR3 loop reads CASSQELGDWQETQYF. The CDR3 DNA is TGTGCCAGCAGCCAAGAGCTAGGGGACTGGCAAGAGACCCAGTACTTC.

The V call is TRBV9, the J call TRBJ1-2, with 8 positions matching TRBD1. This CDR3 is built from 16 residues. Trimming cost V 5 bases and J 4 bases; bases outside gene matches: 13. Germline-derived CDR1 and CDR2 are SGDLS and YYNGEE. CDR3: CASSESMMDRVYGYTF. CDR3 DNA sequence: TGTGCCAGCAGTGAGAGTATGATGGACAGGGTCTATGGCTACACCTTC.

This CDR3 is CAWRRRAYNEQFF. CDR3 nucleotides: TGTGCCTGGAGAAGGCGGGCTTACAATGAGCAGTTCTTC. The gene calls are TRBV30 and TRBJ2-1; possible D gene TRBD2, 5 bases. V gave up 3 bases and J gave up 4 bases, with 10 bases separating them. Germline-derived CDR1 and CDR2 are GTSNPN and SVGIG (reference sequence). The CDR3 length is 13 residues.

This chain uses TRBV11-2 with TRBJ2-1, with D possibly called TRBD1 or TRBD2 (6 bases each). Per germline, CDR1 SGHAT and CDR2 FQNNGV. Trimming removed 2 bases at V and 6 bases at J, with 17 bases between. The CDR3 loop spans 16 amino acids. DNA for the CDR3: TGTGCCAGCAGCTTATCCCCGGGGGCGCAATCCAATGAGCAGTTCTTC. Translating it yields CASSLSPGAQSNEQFF.

The chain joins TRBV28 to TRBJ1-2; weak D call: TRBD1 (5 bases). Germline loops: CDR1 MDHEN, CDR2 SYDVKM. This CDR3 region has 15 residues. Trimming cost V 5 bases and J 0 bases, with 13 bases left between them. Here the CDR3 reads CASSKNGAANYGYTF. The CDR3 DNA reads as TGTGCCAGCAGTAAAAACGGGGCAGCTAACTATGGCTACACCTTC.

The genes are TRBV5-1 and TRBJ2-2; 8 positions agree with TRBD1. CDR1 SGHRS and CDR2 YFSETQ come from the germline V gene. J gave up 4 bases and V 5 bases, and 10 bases lay outside the gene matches. The CDR3 is 16 residues long. CDR3 protein: CASRITQGVSTGELFF. As DNA, the CDR3 is TGCGCCAGCAGAATAACACAGGGGGTGAGCACCGGGGAGCTGTTTTTT. Using reference TRBV5-1 and TRBJ2-2 for the parts outside the CDR3, the full variable domain is KAGVTQTPRYLIKTRGQQVTLSCSPISGHRSVSWYQQTPGQGLQFLFEYFSETQRNKGNFPGRFSGRQFSNSRSEMNVSTLELGDSALYLCASRITQGVSTGELFFGEGSRLTVL.

The chain carries TRBV4-1 and TRBJ1-3; perhaps TRBD1 as D (6 bases). CDR3 length: 16 residues. Trimming cost V 3 bases and J 0 bases, with 12 bases left between them. CDR1 is MGHRA and CDR2 is YSYEKL in the germline V gene. In DNA form, the CDR3 reads TGCGCCAGCAGCCAGGGCACAGGGCGCTCTGGAAACACCATATATTTT. Translating it yields CASSQGTGRSGNTIYF.

As for this clone: Other DNA sequences in the sample encode the same CDR3. This chain connects TRBV29-1 to TRBJ2-2, with a possible D match to TRBD2 (5 bases). Per the germline V gene, CDR1 is SQVTM and CDR2 is ANQGSEA. With 3 bases removed from V and 2 bases from J, the gap between germline ends came to 7 bases. This CDR3 has 13 amino acids. CDR3 in DNA: TGCAGCGTTGACCGGGGAAACACCGGGGAGCTGTTTTTT. Residues: CSVDRGNTGELFF.

The chain has TRBV2 and TRBJ2-3, with 8 bases that match TRBD2. Germline V gives CDR1 SNHLY, CDR2 FYNNEI. The CDR3 sequence is 13 residues long. Trimming removed 3 bases from V and 5 bases from J; junction bases left unmatched: 1. The CDR3 is CASSDGGGDTQYF. The CDR3 DNA reads as TGTGCCAGCAGTGACGGGGGGGGAGATACGCAGTATTTT.

The chain couples TRBV11-2 to TRBJ2-2; the D call may be TRBD1 or TRBD2 (5 bases each). The CDR3 length is 17 residues. V dropped 0 bases and J dropped 0 bases, with 11 bases sitting between them. From germline, CDR1 is SGHAT and CDR2 FQNNGV. CDR3 bases: TGTGCCAGCAGCTTAGAACGGGACCGGGCGAACACCGGGGAGCTGTTTTTT. Protein sequence: CASSLERDRANTGELFF.

This chain joins TRBV2 and TRBJ1-5, with 8 nucleotides matching TRBD1. The length of the CDR3 is 13 residues. Germline V CDR1 and CDR2: SNHLY, FYNNEI. The V gene end was trimmed by 8 bases and the J gene end by 6 bases; junction bases not matched to a gene: 6. The CDR3 region is CASGQGLGQPQHF. The CDR3 DNA reads as TGTGCCAGCGGACAGGGCCTAGGTCAGCCCCAGCATTTT.

The rearrangement joins TRBV10-3 to TRBJ2-7; D tentatively reads TRBD1 or TRBD2 (5 bases each). This CDR3 contains 14 residues. The germline V and J ends were trimmed by 6 bases and 7 bases, with 19 bases remaining between them. Germline V gene lookup returns CDR1 ENHRY and CDR2 SYGVKD. In DNA, the CDR3 is TGTGCCATCAGCCCCGGGGACCGCCCTTTTGAGCAGTACTTC. Its protein product is CAISPGDRPFEQYF.

CDR3 DNA: TGCGCCAGCAGCCCACGGGAGGGACTGAACACTGAAGCTTTCTTT. As protein: CASSPREGLNTEAFF. The chain is built from TRBV5-1 and TRBJ1-1, with TRBD1 as a possible D gene (5 bases). The CDR3 loop spans 15 amino acids. V lost 4 bases, J lost 0 bases, and 13 bases lay in between. CDR1 is SGHRS, CDR2 YFSETQ, per germline.

The chain uses TRBV21-1 and TRBJ2-3; TRBD2 reflects the table's D call only, with no check against the DNA. TRBV21-1 is a pseudogene locus. The CDR3 runs 15 residues. CDR3 in amino acids: CASSRAGPSTDTQYF. The CDR3 bases are TGTGCCAGCTCCCGGGCGGGGCCTAGCACAGATACGCAGTATTTT.

This sequence joins TRBV7-9 and TRBJ2-5; the match to TRBD2 covers 11 bases. After removal of 5 bases from V and 5 bases from J, the junction contained 4 bases not matched to a gene. The CDR3 sequence is 14 residues long. Germline V gene sequence: CDR1 SEHNR, CDR2 FQNEAQ (reference sequence). The CDR3 loop is CASSQGLAVETQYF. In DNA, the CDR3 is TGTGCCAGCAGCCAGGGACTAGCGGTGGAGACCCAGTACTTC.

This clone was counted a single time. This chain connects TRBV6-4 to TRBJ2-1, with 14 positions matching TRBD2. The germline V gene encodes CDR1 MRHNA and CDR2 SNTAGT. V lost 6 bases, J lost 7 bases, and 2 bases stayed unmatched. CDR3 size: 14 residues. The CDR3 is CASSRLAGGNEQFF. The CDR3 region has the DNA TGTGCCAGCAGCCGACTAGCGGGGGGGAATGAGCAGTTCTTC.

The genes are TRBV25-1 and TRBJ2-7; D not resolved. The V gene's germline CDR1 is MGHDK and CDR2 SYGVNS. The V end lost 5 bases, the J end lost 2 bases, and 4 bases lay between the germline ends. CDR3 size: 11 residues. CDR3 sequence (DNA): TGTGCCAGCAGTCCTGCCTACGAGCAGTACTTC. Protein sequence: CASSPAYEQYF.

The chain combines TRBV6-5 with TRBJ2-7, with 12 bases aligning to TRBD2. Germline CDR1 reads MNHEY; CDR2 reads SVGAGI. This CDR3 has 16 amino acids. Unmatched junction bases numbered 5, after V lost 4 bases and J lost 1 base. The DNA of the CDR3 is TGTGCCAGCAGTTTTTACGGACTAGCGGGATCCTACGAGCAGTACTTC. Amino acids: CASSFYGLAGSYEQYF.

The chain joins TRBV7-2 to TRBJ2-5, with D possibly TRBD1 on 5 matching bases. The CDR3 is 13 residues long. In germline, CDR1 is SGHTA, CDR2 FQGNSA. Trimming stripped 1 base from V and 4 bases from J, with 7 bases between. CDR3 DNA: TGTGCCAGCAGCTTAGTAAGGGGAGAGACCCAGTACTTC. Its translation is CASSLVRGETQYF.

Only a few counts were recorded for this clone. The genes are TRBV10-1 and TRBJ2-1, with TRBD2 matching over 13 bases. The CDR3 totals 13 residues. V gave up 8 bases and J gave up 5 bases; unmatched junction bases: 0. Germline assignment: CDR1 WNHNN and CDR2 SYGVQD (reference sequence). CDR3 sequence reads: CASGTSGNNEQFF. CDR3 nucleotides: TGCGCCAGCGGGACTAGCGGGAACAATGAGCAGTTCTTC.

The chain has TRBV4-3 and TRBJ2-3; the D gene is possibly TRBD1 (5 bases). Trimming removed 0 bases from V and 1 base from J, with 11 bases in between. This CDR3 has 16 residues. Germline V CDR1 and CDR2: LGHNA, YSLEER. DNA of the CDR3: TGCGCCAGCAGCCAAGATACAGGATCAGGCACAGATACGCAGTATTTT. Its translation: CASSQDTGSGTDTQYF.

This rearrangement joins TRBV29-1 to TRBJ1-2; D unclear. The CDR3 totals 11 residues. The germline V gene encodes CDR1 SQVTM and CDR2 ANQGSEA. Trimming took off 6 bases at V and 6 bases at J, with 11 bases between the two ends. CDR3 nucleotide sequence: TGCAGCGTGAAGGGTACAGATGGCTACACCTTC. Translating gives CSVKGTDGYTF.

This chain links TRBV19 with TRBJ2-5; no definite D call. The CDR3 loop spans 12 amino acids. V dropped 4 bases and J dropped 3 bases, with 6 bases sitting between them. The germline V gene encodes CDR1 LNHDA and CDR2 SQIVND (reference sequence). In DNA form, the CDR3 reads TGTGCCAGTAGTAGATGGGAAGAGACCCAGTACTTC. This encodes CASSRWEETQYF.